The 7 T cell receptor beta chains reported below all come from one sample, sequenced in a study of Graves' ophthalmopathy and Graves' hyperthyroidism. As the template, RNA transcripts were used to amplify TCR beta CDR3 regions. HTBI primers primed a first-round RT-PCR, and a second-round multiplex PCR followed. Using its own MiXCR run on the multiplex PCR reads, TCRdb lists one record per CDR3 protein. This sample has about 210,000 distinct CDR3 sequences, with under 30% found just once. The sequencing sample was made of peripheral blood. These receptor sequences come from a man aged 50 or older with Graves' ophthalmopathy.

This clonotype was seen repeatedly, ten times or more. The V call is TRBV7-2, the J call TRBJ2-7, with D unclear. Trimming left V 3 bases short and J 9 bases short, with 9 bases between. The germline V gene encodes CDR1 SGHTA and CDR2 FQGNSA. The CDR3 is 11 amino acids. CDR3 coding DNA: TGTGCCAGCAGCTTTGAAGAGGTGCAGTACTTC. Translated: CASSFEEVQYF.

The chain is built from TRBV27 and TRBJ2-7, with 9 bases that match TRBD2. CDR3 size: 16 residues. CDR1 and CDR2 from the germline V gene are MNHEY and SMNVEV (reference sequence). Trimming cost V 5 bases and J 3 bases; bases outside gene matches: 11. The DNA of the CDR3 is TGTGCCAGCAGTCTGCTTAGCGGGGGAGGGATCTACGAGCAGTACTTC. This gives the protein CASSLLSGGGIYEQYF.

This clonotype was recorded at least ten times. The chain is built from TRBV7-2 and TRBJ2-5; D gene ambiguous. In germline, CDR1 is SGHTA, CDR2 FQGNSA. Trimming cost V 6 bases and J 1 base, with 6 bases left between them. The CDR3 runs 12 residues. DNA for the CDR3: TGTGCCAGCAGTATGTTCCAAGAGACCCAGTACTTC. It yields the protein CASSMFQETQYF.

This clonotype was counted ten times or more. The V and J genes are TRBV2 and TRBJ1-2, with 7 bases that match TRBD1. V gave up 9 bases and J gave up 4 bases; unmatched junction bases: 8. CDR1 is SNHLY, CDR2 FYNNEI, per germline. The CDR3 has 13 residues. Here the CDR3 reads CARENRGGYGYTF. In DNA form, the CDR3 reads TGTGCCAGAGAAAACAGGGGAGGCTATGGCTACACCTTC.

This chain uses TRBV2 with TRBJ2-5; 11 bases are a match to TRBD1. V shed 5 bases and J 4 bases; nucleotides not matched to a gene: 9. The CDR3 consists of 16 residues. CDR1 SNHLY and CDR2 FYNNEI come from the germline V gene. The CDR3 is CASSSTAGQGGETQYF. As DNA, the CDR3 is TGTGCCAGCAGTTCTACGGCGGGACAGGGGGGAGAGACCCAGTACTTC.

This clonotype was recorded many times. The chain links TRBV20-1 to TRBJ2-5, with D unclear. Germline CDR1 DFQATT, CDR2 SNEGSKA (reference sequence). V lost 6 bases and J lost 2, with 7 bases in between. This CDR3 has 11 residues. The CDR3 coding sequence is TGCAGTGCAGCCCTACAAGAGACCCAGTACTTC. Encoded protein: CSAALQETQYF.

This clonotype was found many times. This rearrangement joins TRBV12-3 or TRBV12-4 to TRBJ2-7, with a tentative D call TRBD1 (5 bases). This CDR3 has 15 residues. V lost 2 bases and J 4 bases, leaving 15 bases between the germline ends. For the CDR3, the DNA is TGTGCCAGCAGTTTACGTTCGGGTAAGGGGTACGAGCAGTACTTC. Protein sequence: CASSLRSGKGYEQYF.